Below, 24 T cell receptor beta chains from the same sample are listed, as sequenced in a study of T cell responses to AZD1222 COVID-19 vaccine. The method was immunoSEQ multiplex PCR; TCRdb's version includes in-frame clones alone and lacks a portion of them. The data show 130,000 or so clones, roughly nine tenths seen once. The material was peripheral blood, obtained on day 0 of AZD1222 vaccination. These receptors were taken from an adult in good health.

The CDR3 DNA follows: TGTGCCAGCAGTCTGGGGGGTGGCACTGAAGCTTTCTTT. Its protein is CASSLGGGTEAFF. This sequence joins TRBV28 and TRBJ1-1; maybe TRBD1 (5 bases). Germline V lookup: CDR1 MDHEN, CDR2 SYDVKM. V dropped 5 bases and J dropped 4 bases, with 11 bases sitting between them. This CDR3 has 13 residues. The full variable domain, in which reference TRBV28 and TRBJ1-1 provide the parts outside the CDR3, is DVKVTQSSRYLVKRTGEKVFLECVQDMDHENMFWYRQDPGLGLRLIYFSYDVKMKEKGDIPEGYSVSREKKERFSLILESASTNQTSMYLCASSLGGGTEAFFGQGTRLTVV.

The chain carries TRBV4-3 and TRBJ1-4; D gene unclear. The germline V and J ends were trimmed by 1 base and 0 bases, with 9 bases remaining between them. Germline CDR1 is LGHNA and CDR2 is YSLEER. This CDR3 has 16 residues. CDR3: CASSQVGGATNEKLFF. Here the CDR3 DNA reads TGCGCCAGCAGCCAAGTCGGTGGAGCAACTAATGAAAAACTGTTTTTT.

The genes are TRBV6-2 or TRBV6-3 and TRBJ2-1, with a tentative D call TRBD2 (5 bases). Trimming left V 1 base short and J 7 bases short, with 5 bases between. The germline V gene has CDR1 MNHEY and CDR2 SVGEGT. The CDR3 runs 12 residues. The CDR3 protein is CASSYWENEQFF. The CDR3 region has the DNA TGTGCCAGCAGTTACTGGGAGAATGAGCAGTTCTTC.

The CDR3 bases are TGTGCCAGTAGCTCACAAGGGGTGGGGGTTAATTCACCCCTCCACTTT. Its translation is CASSSQGVGVNSPLHF. The chain joins TRBV19 to TRBJ1-6, with D possibly matching TRBD1 (5 bases). Germline assignment: CDR1 LNHDA and CDR2 SQIVND (reference sequence). CDR3 length: 16 amino acids. The V end was cut by 6 bases, the J end by 6 bases, with 18 bases between.

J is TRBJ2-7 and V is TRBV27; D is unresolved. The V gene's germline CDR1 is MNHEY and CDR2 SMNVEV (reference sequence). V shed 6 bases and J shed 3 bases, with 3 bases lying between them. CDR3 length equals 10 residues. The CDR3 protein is CASRIYEQYF. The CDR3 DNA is TGTGCCAGCAGAATCTACGAGCAGTACTTC.

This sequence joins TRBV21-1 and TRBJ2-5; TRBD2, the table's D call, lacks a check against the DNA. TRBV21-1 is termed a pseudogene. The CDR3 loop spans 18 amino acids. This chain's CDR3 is CASSPKRWRGGCRETQYF. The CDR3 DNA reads TGTGCCAGCAGCCCCAAAAGGTGGCGGGGGGGATGTCGGGAGACCCAGTACTTC.

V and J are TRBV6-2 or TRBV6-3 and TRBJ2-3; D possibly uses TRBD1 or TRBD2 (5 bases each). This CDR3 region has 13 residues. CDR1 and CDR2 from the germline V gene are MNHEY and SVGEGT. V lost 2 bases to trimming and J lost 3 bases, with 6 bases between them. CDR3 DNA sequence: TGTGCCAGCAGTTACGAGGGGACAGATACGCAGTATTTT. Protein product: CASSYEGTDTQYF.

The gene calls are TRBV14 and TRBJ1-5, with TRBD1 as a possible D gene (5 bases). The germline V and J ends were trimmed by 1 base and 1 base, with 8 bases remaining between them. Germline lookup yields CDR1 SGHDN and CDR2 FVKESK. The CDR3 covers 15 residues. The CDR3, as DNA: TGTGCCAGCAGCCAAGTGGGGGGGAGCAATCAGCCCCAGCATTTT. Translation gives CASSQVGGSNQPQHF.

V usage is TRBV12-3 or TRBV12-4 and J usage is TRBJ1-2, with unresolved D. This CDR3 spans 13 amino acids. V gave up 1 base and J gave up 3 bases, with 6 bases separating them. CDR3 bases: TGTGCCAGCAGTTTAGGTGCGGACTATGGCTACACCTTC. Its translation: CASSLGADYGYTF.

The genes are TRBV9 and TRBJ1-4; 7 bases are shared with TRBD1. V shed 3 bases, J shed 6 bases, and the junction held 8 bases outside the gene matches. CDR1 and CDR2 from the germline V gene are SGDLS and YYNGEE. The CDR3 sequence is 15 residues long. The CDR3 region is CASSGAGGSHEKLFF. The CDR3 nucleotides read TGTGCCAGCAGCGGGGCAGGGGGAAGTCATGAAAAACTGTTTTTT.

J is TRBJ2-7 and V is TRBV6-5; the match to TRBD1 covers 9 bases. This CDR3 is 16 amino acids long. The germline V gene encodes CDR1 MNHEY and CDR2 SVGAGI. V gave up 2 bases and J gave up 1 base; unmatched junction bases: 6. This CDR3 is CASSYATGGISYEQYF. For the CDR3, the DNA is TGTGCCAGCAGTTACGCCACAGGGGGCATTTCCTACGAGCAGTACTTC.

The CDR3 loop reads CASSPTGMNTEAFF. CDR3 in DNA: TGTGCCAGTAGTCCCACAGGGATGAACACTGAAGCTTTCTTT. The genes are TRBV19 and TRBJ1-1, with D perhaps TRBD1 (6 bases). V was cut by 5 bases and J by 0 bases, with 10 bases left in between. Germline V gene lookup returns CDR1 LNHDA and CDR2 SQIVND (reference sequence). The length of the CDR3 is 14 residues.

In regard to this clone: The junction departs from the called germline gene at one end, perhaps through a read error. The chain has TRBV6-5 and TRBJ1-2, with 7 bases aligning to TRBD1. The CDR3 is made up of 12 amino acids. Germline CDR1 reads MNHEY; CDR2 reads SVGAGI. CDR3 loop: CACSEGANGYTF. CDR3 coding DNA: TGTGCCTGCAGCGAGGGGGCTAATGGCTACACCTTC.

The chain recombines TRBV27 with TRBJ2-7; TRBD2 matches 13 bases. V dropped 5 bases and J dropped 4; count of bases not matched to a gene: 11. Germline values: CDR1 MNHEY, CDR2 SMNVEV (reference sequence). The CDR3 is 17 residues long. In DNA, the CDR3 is TGTGCCAGCAGTCCTATTTGGACTAGCGGGAGTGGGTACGAGCAGTACTTC. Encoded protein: CASSPIWTSGSGYEQYF.

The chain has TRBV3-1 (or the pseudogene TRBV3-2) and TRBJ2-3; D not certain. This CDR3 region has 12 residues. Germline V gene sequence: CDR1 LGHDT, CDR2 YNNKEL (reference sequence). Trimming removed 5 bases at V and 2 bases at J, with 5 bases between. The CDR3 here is CASSTATDTQYF. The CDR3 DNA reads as TGTGCCAGCAGCACCGCCACAGATACGCAGTATTTT.

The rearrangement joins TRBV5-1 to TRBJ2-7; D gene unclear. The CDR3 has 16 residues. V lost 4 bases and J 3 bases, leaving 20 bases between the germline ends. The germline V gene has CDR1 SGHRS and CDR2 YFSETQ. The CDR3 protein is CASSPLPANPNYEQYF. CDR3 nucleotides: TGCGCCAGCAGCCCACTTCCAGCGAACCCAAACTACGAGCAGTACTTC. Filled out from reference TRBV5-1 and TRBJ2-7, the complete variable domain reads KAGVTQTPRYLIKTRGQQVTLSCSPISGHRSVSWYQQTPGQGLQFLFEYFSETQRNKGNFPGRFSGRQFSNSRSEMNVSTLELGDSALYLCASSPLPANPNYEQYFGPGTRLTVT.

The chain's CDR3 is CASSEAGNTEAFF. CDR3 nucleotide sequence: TGTGCCAGCAGTGAGGCGGGGAACACTGAAGCTTTCTTT. The V gene is TRBV6-1, the J gene TRBJ1-1; D gene ambiguous. Germline V gene lookup returns CDR1 MNHNS and CDR2 SASEGT. The CDR3 runs 13 residues. The V and J ends lost 3 bases and 1 base respectively, with 6 bases between them.

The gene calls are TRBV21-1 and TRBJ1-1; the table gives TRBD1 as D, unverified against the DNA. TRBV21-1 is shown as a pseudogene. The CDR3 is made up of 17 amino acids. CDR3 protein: CASSKGCYWQGNTEAFF. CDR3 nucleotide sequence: TGTGCCAGCAGCAAAGGGTGTTATTGGCAGGGGAACACTGAAGCTTTCTTT.

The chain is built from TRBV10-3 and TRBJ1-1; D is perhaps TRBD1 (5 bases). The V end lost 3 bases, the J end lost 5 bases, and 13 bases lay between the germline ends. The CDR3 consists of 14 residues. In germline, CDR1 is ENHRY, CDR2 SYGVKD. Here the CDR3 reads CAISERGEGTEAFF. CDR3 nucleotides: TGTGCCATCAGTGAAAGAGGGGAAGGGACTGAAGCTTTCTTT.

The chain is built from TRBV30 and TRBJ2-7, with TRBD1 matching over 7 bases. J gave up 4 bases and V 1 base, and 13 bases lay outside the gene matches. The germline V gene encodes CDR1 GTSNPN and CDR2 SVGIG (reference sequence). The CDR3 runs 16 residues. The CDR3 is CAWSAQYRGLGYEQYF. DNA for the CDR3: TGTGCCTGGAGTGCACAGTACAGGGGTCTCGGGTACGAGCAGTACTTC.

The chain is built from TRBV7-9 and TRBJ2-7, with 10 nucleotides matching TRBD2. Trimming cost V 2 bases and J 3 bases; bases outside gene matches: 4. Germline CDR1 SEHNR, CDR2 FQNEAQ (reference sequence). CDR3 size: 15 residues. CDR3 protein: CASSLRTSGDYEQYF. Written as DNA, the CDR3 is TGTGCCAGCAGCTTACGGACTAGCGGCGACTACGAGCAGTACTTC.

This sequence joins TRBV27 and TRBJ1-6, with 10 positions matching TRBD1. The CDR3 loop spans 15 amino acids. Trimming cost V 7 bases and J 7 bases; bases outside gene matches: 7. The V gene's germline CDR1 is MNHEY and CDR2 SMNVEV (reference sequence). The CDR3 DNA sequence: TGTGCCAGCATTTCTTGGACAGGGGGGAATTCACCCCTCCACTTT. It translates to CASISWTGGNSPLHF.

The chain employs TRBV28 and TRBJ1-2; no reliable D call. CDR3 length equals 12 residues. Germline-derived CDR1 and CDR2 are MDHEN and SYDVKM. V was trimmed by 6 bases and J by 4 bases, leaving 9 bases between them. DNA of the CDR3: TGTGCCAGCAGGGGCGGGATCTATGGCTACACCTTC. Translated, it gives CASRGGIYGYTF.

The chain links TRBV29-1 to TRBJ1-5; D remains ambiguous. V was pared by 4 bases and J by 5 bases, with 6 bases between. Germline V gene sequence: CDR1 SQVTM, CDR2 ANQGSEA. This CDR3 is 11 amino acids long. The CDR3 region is CSVGNDQPQHF. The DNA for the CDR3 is TGCAGCGTTGGGAACGATCAGCCCCAGCATTTT.